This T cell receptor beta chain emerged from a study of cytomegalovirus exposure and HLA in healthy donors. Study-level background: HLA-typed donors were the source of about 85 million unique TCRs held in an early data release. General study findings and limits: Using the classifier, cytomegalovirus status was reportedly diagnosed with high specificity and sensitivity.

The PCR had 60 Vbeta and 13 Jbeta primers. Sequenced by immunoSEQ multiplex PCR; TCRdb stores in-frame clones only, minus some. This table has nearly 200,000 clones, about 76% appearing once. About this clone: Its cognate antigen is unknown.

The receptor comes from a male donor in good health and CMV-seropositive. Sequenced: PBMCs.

CDR3 in DNA: TGTGCCAGCAATTTCGGGGGGGTGGAGGAGACCCAGTACTTC. This encodes CASNFGGVEETQYF. The V and J genes are TRBV2 and TRBJ2-5, with 8 bases fitting TRBD2. Germline loops: CDR1 SNHLY, CDR2 FYNNEI. The CDR3 runs 14 residues. J lost 5 bases, V lost 7 bases, and 9 bases had no gene match.